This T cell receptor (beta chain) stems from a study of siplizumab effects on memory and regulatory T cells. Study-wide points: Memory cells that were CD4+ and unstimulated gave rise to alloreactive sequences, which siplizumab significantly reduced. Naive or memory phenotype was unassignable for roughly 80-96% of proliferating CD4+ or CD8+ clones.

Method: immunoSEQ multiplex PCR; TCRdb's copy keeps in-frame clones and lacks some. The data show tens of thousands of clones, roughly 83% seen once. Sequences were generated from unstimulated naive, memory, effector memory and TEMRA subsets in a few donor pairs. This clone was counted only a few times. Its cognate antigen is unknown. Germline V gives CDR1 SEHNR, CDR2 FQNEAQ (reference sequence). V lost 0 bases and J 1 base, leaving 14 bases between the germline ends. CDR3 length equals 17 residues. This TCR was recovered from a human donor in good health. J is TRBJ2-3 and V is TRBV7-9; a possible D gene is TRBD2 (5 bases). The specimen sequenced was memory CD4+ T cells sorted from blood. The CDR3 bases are TGTGCCAGCAGCTTAGCTGGGTTCTACGGGGGCACAGATACGCAGTATTTT. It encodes CASSLAGFYGGTDTQYF.